One and the same sample provided the 13 T cell receptor beta chains below, sequenced in a study of CD8 T cells in Susac syndrome. Reverse transcription used roughly 0.45 to 1 ug RNA and random hexamers. TCRdb recomputed calls from the immunoSEQ multiplex PCR reads with MiXCR, one row per CDR3 protein. The table has fewer than 140,000 distinct CDR3 sequences, 94% seen once. Material: CD8+ T cells from PBMCs. These receptors all come from a human donor with Susac syndrome.

The sample holds a few counts of this clonotype. The rearrangement joins TRBV3-1 to TRBJ2-2, with 7 nucleotides matching TRBD1. Germline V CDR1 and CDR2: LGHDT, YNNKEL (reference sequence). This CDR3 comprises 13 residues. The junction had 2 bases not matched to a gene; V was cut back by 4 bases and J by 6 bases. CDR3 bases: TGTGCCAGCAGCCCAGGGACAGCCGGGGAGCTGTTTTTT. Translating it yields CASSPGTAGELFF.

The chain is built from TRBV5-4 and TRBJ2-3; D gene ambiguous. The V and J ends lost 7 bases and 6 bases respectively, with 18 bases between them. CDR3 length: 14 amino acids. The germline gives CDR1 SGHNT, CDR2 YYREEE (reference sequence). CDR3 DNA: TGTGCCAGCGGTTCGATAATGGATTCGGATACGCAGTATTTT. Translating gives CASGSIMDSDTQYF.

This clonotype turned up a few times. The genes are TRBV9 and TRBJ1-2, with unresolved D. The germline V and J ends were trimmed by 3 bases and 7 bases, with 13 bases remaining between them. This CDR3 contains 13 residues. Germline CDR1 and CDR2: SGDLS and YYNGEE. The CDR3 region has the DNA TGTGCCAGCAGCGGGGCCGACTATGGTGGCTACACCTTC. Translation gives CASSGADYGGYTF.

The rearrangement links TRBV29-1 to TRBJ2-7; 10 bases match TRBD1. This CDR3 region has 18 residues. Per the germline V gene, CDR1 is SQVTM and CDR2 is ANQGSEA. The J segment lost 4 bases and the V segment lost 1 base, leaving 16 bases of the junction unmatched. CDR3 amino acids: CSVEAGWGETGGSYEQYF. The CDR3 coding sequence is TGCAGCGTTGAAGCCGGCTGGGGTGAGACAGGGGGCTCTTACGAGCAGTACTTC.

The chain has TRBV13 and TRBJ2-4; D is ambiguous. Between the trimmed V and J ends, which lost 7 bases and 0 bases, there was a span of 13 bases. The CDR3 is 15 amino acids. The germline V gene has CDR1 PRHDT and CDR2 FYEKMQ (reference sequence). The CDR3 protein is CASINRALAKNIQYF. DNA for the CDR3: TGTGCCAGCATTAACAGAGCCTTAGCCAAAAACATTCAGTACTTC.

This rearrangement joins TRBV6-2 or TRBV6-3 to TRBJ2-1, with D unclear. There are 12 residues in the CDR3. From germline, CDR1 is MNHEY and CDR2 SVGEGT. Trimming took off 5 bases at V and 8 bases at J, with 10 bases between the two ends. The DNA for the CDR3 is TGTGCCAGCAGTGGGCCCGACGATGAGCAGTTCTTC. Translating it yields CASSGPDDEQFF.

The genes are TRBV27 and TRBJ2-7, with TRBD1 matching over 8 bases. The CDR3 runs 14 residues. The germline CDR1 and CDR2 sequences are MNHEY and SMNVEV (reference sequence). Trimming at V came to 3 bases and at J to 4 bases, leaving 5 bases not matched to a gene. This CDR3 reads CASSFGQGSYEQYF. As DNA, the CDR3 is TGTGCCAGCAGTTTTGGACAGGGCTCGTACGAGCAGTACTTC.

This chain uses TRBV29-1 with TRBJ1-2; TRBD1 might be the D (6 bases). V was cut by 7 bases and J by 4 bases, with 13 bases left in between. The germline V gene encodes CDR1 SQVTM and CDR2 ANQGSEA. CDR3 length: 12 amino acids. The CDR3 region is CSAPGGVYGYTF. The CDR3 DNA is TGCAGCGCCCCCGGGGGCGTCTATGGCTACACCTTC.

The chain has TRBV27 and TRBJ1-5, with a weak D call TRBD1 (6 bases). Germline-derived CDR1 and CDR2 are MNHEY and SMNVEV (reference sequence). CDR3 length: 16 residues. Deletions cut 5 bases from V and 4 bases from J, with 18 bases between. CDR3 coding DNA: TGTGCCAGCAGTGCCGCCCGGGACGGACAGAATCAGCCCCAGCATTTT. Translating gives CASSAARDGQNQPQHF.

The CDR3 coding sequence is TGTGCCAGCAGCTTGGTGGAAGCTTTCTTT. It codes for CASSLVEAFF. The chain joins TRBV7-9 to TRBJ1-1, with D unclear. Deletions cut 3 bases from V and 8 bases from J, with 4 bases between. Germline CDR1 and CDR2: SEHNR and FQNEAQ (reference sequence). The CDR3 has 10 amino acids. Combining the CDR3 with reference TRBV7-9 and TRBJ1-1 gives the whole variable domain DTGVSQNPRHKITKRGQNVTFRCDPISEHNRLYWYRQTLGQGPEFLTYFQNEAQLEKSRLLSDRFSAERPKGSFSTLEIQRTEQGDSAMYLCASSLVEAFFGQGTRLTVV.

The rearrangement joins TRBV6-5 to TRBJ2-3; 7 bases are shared with TRBD2. Germline lookup yields CDR1 MNHEY and CDR2 SVGAGI. V shed 4 bases and J 4 bases; nucleotides not matched to a gene: 11. The CDR3 length is 16 residues. The CDR3 sequence: CASSFQRESLADTQYF. The DNA for the CDR3 is TGTGCCAGCAGTTTTCAGCGGGAATCGCTTGCAGATACGCAGTATTTT.

The count of this clonotype is one. V gene TRBV6-5 combines with J gene TRBJ1-4; weak D call: TRBD1 (5 bases). The ends were cut back, 0 bases at V and 6 bases at J, with 8 bases in the middle. Germline values: CDR1 MNHEY, CDR2 SVGAGI. This CDR3 spans 14 amino acids. The CDR3 DNA follows: TGTGCCAGCAGTTACTCCCAGGGTGATGAAAAACTGTTTTTT. It specifies CASSYSQGDEKLFF.

The genes are TRBV5-6 and TRBJ2-1, with 9 positions matching TRBD1. The length of the CDR3 is 15 residues. CDR1 is SGHDT and CDR2 is YYEEEE in the germline V gene. The V gene end was trimmed by 4 bases and the J gene end by 8 bases; junction bases not matched to a gene: 10. The CDR3 sequence is CASSLRDRVLDEQFF. Written as DNA, the CDR3 is TGTGCCAGCAGCCTCCGGGACAGGGTCTTGGATGAGCAGTTCTTC.